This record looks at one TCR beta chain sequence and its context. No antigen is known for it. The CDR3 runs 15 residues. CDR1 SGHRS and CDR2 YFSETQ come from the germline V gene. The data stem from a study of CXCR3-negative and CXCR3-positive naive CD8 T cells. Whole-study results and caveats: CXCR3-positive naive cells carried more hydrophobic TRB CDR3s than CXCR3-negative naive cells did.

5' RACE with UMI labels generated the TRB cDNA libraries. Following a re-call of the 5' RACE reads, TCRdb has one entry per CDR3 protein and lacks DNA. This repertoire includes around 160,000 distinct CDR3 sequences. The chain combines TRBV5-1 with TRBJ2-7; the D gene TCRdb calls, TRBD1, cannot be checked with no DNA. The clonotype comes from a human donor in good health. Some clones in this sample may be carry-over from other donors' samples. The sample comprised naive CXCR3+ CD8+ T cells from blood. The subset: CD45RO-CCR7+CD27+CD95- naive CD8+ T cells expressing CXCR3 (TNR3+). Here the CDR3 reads CASSKPDRGSDEQYF.